Listed below are T cell receptor beta chains from one sample, sequenced in a study of Ad26.COV2.S vaccination and SARS-CoV-2 variants. The method was immunoSEQ multiplex PCR; TCRdb's version includes in-frame clones alone and lacks a portion of them. The sample holds approximately 340,000 clones; about 90% are singletons and the top ten take around 4.2%. The sample was peripheral blood, taken after recovery from COVID-19. Receptors were obtained from a human donor who had recovered from COVID-19. Each CDR3 is given with its conserved first and last residue. Each record gives: D gene, CDR3 length, clone size, J gene, V gene, CDR3 protein, CDR3 DNA. A D gene is named only where the DNA matches it firmly. Clone sizes are given selectively: once, few, many, or a class where the clone is expanded.

.,15,.,TRBJ1-4,TRBV4-3,CASSQGDRSNEKLFF,TGCGCCAGCAGCCAAGGTGACAGAAGTAATGAAAAACTGTTTTTT
.,16,.,TRBJ1-1,TRBV19,CASTPKETYLNTEAFF,TGTGCCAGTACCCCTAAAGAGACTTACTTGAACACTGAAGCTTTCTTT
TRBD1,14,.,TRBJ1-1,TRBV18,CASSPPSRGTEAFF,TGTGCCAGCTCACCACCTTCCAGGGGGACTGAAGCTTTCTTT
.,14,.,TRBJ2-3,TRBV9,CASSVDGLTDTQYF,TGTGCCAGCAGCGTAGATGGACTCACAGATACGCAGTATTTT
TRBD1,15,once,TRBJ2-2,TRBV6-5,CASKWTGPNTGELFF,TGTGCCAGCAAATGGACAGGGCCGAACACCGGGGAGCTGTTTTTT
.,16,.,TRBJ1-4,TRBV4-1,CASSARTPGTNEKLFF,TGCGCCAGCAGCGCTAGGACCCCGGGGACTAATGAAAAACTGTTTTTT
TRBD1,16,.,TRBJ1-2,TRBV9,CASSLYDRVGSYGYTF,TGTGCCAGCAGCTTATATGACAGGGTCGGTTCTTATGGCTACACCTTC
TRBD2,15,.,TRBJ2-5,TRBV10-2,CASSLSSGGRETQYF,TGCGCCAGCAGCTTATCTAGCGGGGGGCGAGAGACCCAGTACTTC
.,18,.,TRBJ1-3,TRBV18,CASWQAGERPHSGNTIYF,TGTGCCAGCTGGCAGGCAGGGGAGAGACCTCACTCTGGAAACACCATATATTTT
.,13,.,TRBJ2-5,TRBV5-1,CASSTRGAETQYF,TGCGCCAGCAGCACCCGGGGGGCCGAGACCCAGTACTTC
.,14,.,TRBJ1-1,TRBV27,CASSLSVWGTEAFF,TGTGCCAGCAGTTTATCGGTGTGGGGCACTGAAGCTTTCTTT
.,15,.,TRBJ1-4,TRBV4-3,CASSQDAGPGEKLFF,TGCGCCAGCAGCCAAGATGCAGGGCCAGGTGAAAAACTGTTTTTT
.,13,.,TRBJ1-5,TRBV20-1,CSASPPGGGPQHF,TGCAGTGCTAGTCCCCCGGGAGGGGGGCCCCAGCATTTT
.,14,.,TRBJ2-2,TRBV9,CASSARLDTGELFF,TGTGCCAGCAGCGCCCGACTCGACACCGGGGAGCTGTTTTTT
TRBD1,16,.,TRBJ1-1,TRBV27,CASSALGQGVNTEAFF,TGTGCCAGCAGTGCCCTAGGACAGGGGGTGAACACTGAAGCTTTCTTT
.,14,.,TRBJ2-3,TRBV5-4,CASNLGHFTDTQYF,TGTGCCAGCAACCTGGGACATTTCACAGATACGCAGTATTTT
TRBD2,16,once,TRBJ2-3,TRBV2,CASRRTSGGSTDTQYF,TGTGCCAGCAGGCGGACTAGCGGGGGGAGCACAGATACGCAGTATTTT
.,15,.,TRBJ1-3,TRBV27,CASSQVGASGNTIYF,TGTGCCAGCAGTCAGGTGGGGGCGTCTGGAAACACCATATATTTT
.,15,.,TRBJ1-4,TRBV18,CASSPPLVEEEKLFF,TGTGCCAGCTCACCCCCCCTGGTGGAGGAGGAAAAACTGTTTTTT
TRBD2,16,.,TRBJ2-2,TRBV18,CASSPPVLAGTGELFF,TGTGCCAGCTCACCACCGGTACTAGCGGGGACCGGGGAGCTGTTTTTT
TRBD2,16,.,TRBJ2-7,TRBV9,CASSESRSGGDHEQYF,TGTGCCAGCAGCGAGTCCCGTAGCGGGGGGGACCACGAGCAGTACTTC
.,16,.,TRBJ2-2,TRBV7-9,CASSHNRGKGTGELFF,TGTGCCAGCAGCCATAACCGGGGGAAAGGCACCGGGGAGCTGTTTTTT
.,15,.,TRBJ1-1,TRBV10-3,CAISPLAGTYTEAFF,TGTGCCATCAGCCCCTTGGCAGGGACGTACACTGAAGCTTTCTTT
TRBD2,16,.,TRBJ2-7,TRBV18,CASSLSSGGPTYEQYF,TGTGCCAGCTCACTATCTAGCGGGGGGCCTACCTACGAGCAGTACTTC
TRBD1,14,.,TRBJ1-2,TRBV13,CASSSRTGRYGYTF,TGTGCCAGCAGCTCCCGGACAGGCCGCTATGGCTACACCTTC
.,9,.,TRBJ1-1,TRBV7-9,CASSLSAFF,TGTGCCAGCAGCTTAAGTGCTTTCTTT
TRBD1,16,.,TRBJ1-1,TRBV7-3,CASSFRGQGAGTEAFF,TGTGCCAGCAGCTTCCGAGGACAGGGGGCTGGTACTGAAGCTTTCTTT
.,15,.,TRBJ2-4,TRBV7-5,CARSPRDKTKNIQYF,TGTGCCAGAAGCCCTCGGGACAAAACCAAAAACATTCAGTACTTC
.,15,.,TRBJ1-6,TRBV9,CASSGTGPQASPLHF,TGTGCCAGCAGCGGTACCGGGCCTCAGGCCTCACCCCTCCACTTT
.,14,.,TRBJ2-7,TRBV3-1/TRBV3-2,CASSQVEGAREQYF,TGTGCCAGCAGCCAAGTGGAAGGGGCGAGGGAGCAGTACTTC